Only a few counts were recorded for the clone carrying this T cell receptor (beta chain). These data belong to a study of OX40 agonist ivuxolimab in advanced cancers. The CDR3 has 11 residues. Trimming removed 5 bases from V and 3 bases from J, with 7 bases in between. The V gene's germline CDR1 is GTSNPN and CDR2 SVGIG (reference sequence). The timepoints at which blood was sampled were baseline, cycle 4 day 1, and cycle 7 day 1. The repertoire was sequenced with immunoSEQ multiplex PCR; TCRdb's copy has only in-frame clones and lacks some. The sample carries about 70,000 clones, roughly 80% recorded once.

Material: CD4+ or CD8+ T cells sorted from blood, obtained in a trial of the OX40 agonist ivuxolimab. This TCR derives from an adult with an advanced solid tumor such as melanoma, head and neck, liver or kidney cancer. The chain carries TRBV30 and TRBJ1-1; D is perhaps TRBD1 (5 bases). The CDR3 reads CAWGHYTEAFF. In DNA form, the CDR3 reads TGTGCCTGGGGACATTACACTGAAGCTTTCTTT. Full variable domain (missing parts from reference TRBV30 and TRBJ1-1): SQTIHQWPATLVQPVGSPLSLECTVEGTSNPNLYWYRQAAGRGLQLLFYSVGIGQISSEVPQNLSASRPQDRQFILSSKKLLLSDSGFYLCAWGHYTEAFFGQGTRLTVV.